This T cell receptor beta chain was sequenced in a study of shared clonotypes between healthy human individuals. Assay: immunoSEQ multiplex PCR; the TCRdb copy retains only in-frame clones and omits some. The sample contains over a million clones, 75% to 80% of which appear only once. Only a few counts were recorded for this clone. The source of this sequence is a man in his late teens or twenties in good health. Some clones in this sample may be carry-over from other donors' samples. Sequencing was done on a sample of memory CD4+ T cells from PBMCs. The subset denotes: CD45RA-negative fraction.

The CDR3, as DNA: TGTGCCAGTAGTATACAGGCTCCAGATACGCAGTATTTT. Its translation: CASSIQAPDTQYF. V and J are TRBV19 and TRBJ2-3; the D is unclear. Germline CDR1 and CDR2: LNHDA and SQIVND (reference sequence). Trimming shortened V by 2 bases and J by 4 bases, and 7 bases separated the two germline ends. There are 13 residues in the CDR3.